The following is a TCR beta chain sequence with its context. Its target is not known. The data belong to a study of beta chain features in type 1 diabetes. Whole-study results and caveats: Shorter TCRB CDR3s, moderately but significantly so, were found in Type 1 diabetes patients in all four CD4+ subsets. cDNA-based sequencing might over-represent cells highly expressing TCR.

Via the markers CD45RO/CCR7/CD25/CD127/CD95/CD27, stem cell-like memory, regulatory, central memory and naive CD4+ cells were sorted. Sequenced material consisted of expressed TCRB transcripts (all of the isolated RNA was reverse transcribed). About 3.7 million reads per sample were averaged for naive, central memory and regulatory samples. This table comes from immunoSEQ multiplex PCR, and its TCRdb copy is limited to in-frame clones, with some not included. The sample holds 200,000 to 250,000 clones, around 10% seen once. This receptor was identified in a young woman in good health. The sequenced material came from naive CD4+ T cells from blood.

The CDR3 DNA is TGTGCCACCTCCCGAGGAGCTAGTTCCAGATACGAGCAGTACTTC. This encodes CATSRGASSRYEQYF. V gene TRBV19 combines with J gene TRBJ2-7; no firm D call. Trimming pared 10 bases from V and 4 bases from J, leaving 23 bases between. The CDR3 is 15 residues long. Germline V gives CDR1 LNHDA, CDR2 SQIVND (reference sequence).